The TCR beta chain under discussion was sequenced for a study of response to subunit inactivated influenza vaccine. As regards this clonotype: Antigen unknown.

The study, taken as a whole, reports: The authors suggested that few new T cells are recruited per seasonal influenza vaccination.

This CDR3 is built from 15 residues. V shed 0 bases and J shed 0 bases, with 9 bases lying between them. Per the germline V gene, CDR1 is LGHNA and CDR2 is YSLEER. TCRdb re-called the RT-PCR reads through MiXCR, storing one row per CDR3 protein. The sample yields approximately 700,000 distinct CDR3 sequences, roughly 14% seen once. The material sequenced was PBMCs from blood, taken around two weeks before vaccination. This TCR came from a man aged 50 to 60 who received an inactivated influenza vaccine. V usage is TRBV4-3 and J usage is TRBJ2-7, with no clear D. CDR3 region: CASSQDWMLSYEQYF. The CDR3, as DNA: TGCGCCAGCAGCCAAGATTGGATGCTCTCCTACGAGCAGTACTTC.